This T cell receptor beta chain was documented in a study of blood T cell repertoires in COVID-19. Study-level background: Sources were T cells, B-cell-depleted T cells, or PBMCs; the material itself was cDNA or gDNA.

Ages ranged from about 18 to 89 years, with residence in about two dozen US areas. Allocation to cohorts depended on clinical history reported by the participants. Per the study methods: The authors estimated nucleated cell counts from reference gene primer amplification. The repertoire was sequenced with immunoSEQ multiplex PCR; TCRdb's copy has only in-frame clones and lacks some. The V and J calls and the clone size are those of that table, but D and trimming were determined from the DNA. The data contain some 300,000 clones, 89% of them singletons. This sequence was found in a woman aged 40 to 55 who had recovered from COVID-19. What was sequenced was PBMCs or T cells enriched from blood (not recorded which).

The chain's CDR3 is CAISESFDGGSGYTF. CDR3 sequence (DNA): TGTGCCATCAGTGAGTCGTTTGATGGAGGATCAGGCTACACCTTC. The rearrangement links TRBV10-3 to TRBJ1-2; D not resolved. V lost 0 bases to trimming and J lost 8 bases, with 16 bases between them. The CDR3 contains 15 residues. In germline, CDR1 is ENHRY, CDR2 SYGVKD.